This T cell receptor (beta chain) was retrieved from a study of T cells in tuberculosis. V shed 0 bases and J shed 10 bases, with 13 bases lying between them. The CDR3 spans 13 residues. Germline lookup yields CDR1 SGDLS and CDR2 YYNGEE. Profiling relied on immunoSEQ multiplex PCR, and the TCRdb table lists in-frame clones only, not all of them. Among 20,000 to 30,000 clones listed, roughly 96% were seen once. Input material: PBMCs. V usage is TRBV9 and J usage is TRBJ1-1, with D unresolved. The sequence derives from a donor between 10 and 35 years old with latent tuberculosis or without tuberculosis infection. CDR3: CASSVGSNRPAFF. The CDR3 coding sequence is TGTGCCAGCAGCGTAGGTAGCAACCGGCCAGCTTTCTTT.